This note documents a single T cell receptor (beta chain) sequence. This sample was included in a study of T cell clonotyping in hematopoietic cell transplantation. Study-wide context: Cytoreduction preceded collection of pretransplant recipient samples.

Documented time point: recipient sample about 28 days before transplant, after cytoreduction. V was clipped by 5 bases and J by 6 bases, with 8 bases between them. In germline, CDR1 is SNHLY, CDR2 FYNNEI. The CDR3 has 11 residues. The assay was immunoSEQ multiplex PCR, and TCRdb's table has in-frame clones only and misses some. The table includes fewer than 25,000 clones, roughly 80% detected once. This sequence was found in a man in his fifties or sixties with acute myeloid leukemia. Some clones in this sample may be carry-over from other donors' samples. The chain couples TRBV2 to TRBJ2-7; D gene ambiguous. Sequences were derived from peripheral blood mononuclear cells, sampled before stem cell transplant. The CDR3 protein is CASSRGFEQYF. Here the CDR3 DNA reads TGTGCCAGCAGTCGTGGCTTCGAGCAGTACTTC.